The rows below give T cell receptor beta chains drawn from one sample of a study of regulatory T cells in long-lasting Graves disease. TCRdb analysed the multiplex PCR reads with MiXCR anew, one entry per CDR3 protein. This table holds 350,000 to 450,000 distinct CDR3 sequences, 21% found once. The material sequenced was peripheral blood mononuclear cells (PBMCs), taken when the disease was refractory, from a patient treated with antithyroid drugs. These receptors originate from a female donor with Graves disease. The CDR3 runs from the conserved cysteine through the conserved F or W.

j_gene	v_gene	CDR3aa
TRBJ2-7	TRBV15	CATSSNDGGISYEQYF
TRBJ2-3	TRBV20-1	CSALAGVADTQYF
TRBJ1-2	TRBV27	CASLGQGSYGYTF
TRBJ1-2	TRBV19	CASSWTPPGDYGYTF
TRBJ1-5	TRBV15	CATSRDAEVSNQPQHF
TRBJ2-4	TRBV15	CATSTRPLLDIQYF
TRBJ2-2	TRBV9	CASSADREGELFF
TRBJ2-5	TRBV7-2	CASSTRTSGQETQYF
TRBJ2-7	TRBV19	CASSASGGWQYF
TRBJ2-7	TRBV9	CASSVASVDSYEQYF
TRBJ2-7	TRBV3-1	CASSRDGHAYEQYF
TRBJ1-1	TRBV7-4	CASSSDGEDTEAFF
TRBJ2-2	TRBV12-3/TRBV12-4	CASSYLRSTGELFF
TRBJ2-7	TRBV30	CAWGGQGPYEQYF
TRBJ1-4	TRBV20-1	CSARQGDEKLFF
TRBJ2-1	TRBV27	CATLGVGLAGNEQFF
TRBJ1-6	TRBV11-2	CASSRRELSSPLHF
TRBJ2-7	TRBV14	CASSQDHPSGISYEQYF
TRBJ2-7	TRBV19	CASTPIAGAAYEQYF
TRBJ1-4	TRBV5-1	CASSLGDRGKGEKLFF
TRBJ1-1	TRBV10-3	CAISNSGTEAFF
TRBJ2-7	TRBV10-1	CASSESLAARNEQYF
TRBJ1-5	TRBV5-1	CASSPGSDQPQHF
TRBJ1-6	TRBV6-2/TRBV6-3	CASSPTGVGTPLHF
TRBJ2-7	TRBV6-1	CTSNSKWGLDEQYF
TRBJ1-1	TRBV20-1	CSARDDPGVVTEAFF
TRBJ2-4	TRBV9	CASSPIQILAGEVGIQYF
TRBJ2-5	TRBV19	CASSMEQEETQYF
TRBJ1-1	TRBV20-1	CSALQGNTEAFF
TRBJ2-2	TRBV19	CASSIGLASNTGELFF
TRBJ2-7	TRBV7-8	CASSRAGTSGYEQCF
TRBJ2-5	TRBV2	CASSGGRALETQYF
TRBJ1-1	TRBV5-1	CASSLAGQRGTEAFF
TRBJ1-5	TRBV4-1	CASSQGMGLQPQHF
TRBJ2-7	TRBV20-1	CSAGEPGQGVYEQYF
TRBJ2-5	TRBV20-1	CSASQPQQGTQYF
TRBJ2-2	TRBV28	CATIRTGGYTGELFF
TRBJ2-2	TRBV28	CASSTAGTSGAGELFF
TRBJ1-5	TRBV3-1	CASSQGYQPQHF
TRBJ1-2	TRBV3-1	CASSQSPYGYTF
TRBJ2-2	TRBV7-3	CASSLLGPNTGELFF
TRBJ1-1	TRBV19	CASSIDGQMNTEAFF
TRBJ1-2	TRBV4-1	CASSQDLNGYTF
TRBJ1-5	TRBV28	CASSFAQGWNQPQHF
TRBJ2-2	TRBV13	CASSLGLQGFGELFF